This is a list of T cell receptor beta chains from one sample in a study of blood T cell repertoires in COVID-19. TCRdb keeps only in-frame clones here, not all; method: immunoSEQ multiplex PCR. The repertoire has approximately 200,000 clones, 75% to 85% of them found once; the top ten carry over 5%. Sequences were obtained from peripheral blood. These receptor sequences come from a woman aged 40 to 50 with COVID-19, enrolled during active disease. CDR3s include the opening cysteine and the closing phenylalanine or tryptophan. D genes are given only for firm matches. Part of the rows lack a size; the others show once, few, many or a class for expanded clones.

v_gene	abundance	j_gene	d_gene	CDR3aa	CDR3nt
TRBV5-1	NA	TRBJ2-3	TRBD1	CASSSLGQVLKDTQYF	TGCGCCAGCAGCTCACTCGGACAGGTTCTCAAGGATACGCAGTATTTT
TRBV9	NA	TRBJ1-2	NA	CASSGGTPYGYTF	TGTGCCAGCAGCGGAGGGACACCCTATGGCTACACCTTC
TRBV15	once	TRBJ2-3	TRBD1	CATSRELTGPRDTQYF	TGTGCCACCAGCAGGGAGCTGACAGGGCCCCGAGATACGCAGTATTTT
TRBV3-1/TRBV3-2	once	TRBJ1-3	NA	CASSQTAYSGNTIYF	TGTGCCAGCAGCCAAACAGCTTACTCTGGAAACACCATATATTTT
TRBV20-1	once	TRBJ2-1	NA	CSFLYNEQFF	TGCAGCTTCCTCTACAATGAGCAGTTCTTC
TRBV6-5	few	TRBJ1-2	TRBD1	CASSRDRGYGYTF	TGTGCCAGCAGCCGAGACAGGGGCTATGGCTACACCTTC
TRBV19	NA	TRBJ2-2	TRBD2	CATRTASGGRPGELFF	TGTGCCACCAGGACGGCTAGCGGGGGGCGGCCGGGGGAGCTGTTTTTT
TRBV5-1	NA	TRBJ1-2	NA	CASSSQENYGYTF	TGCGCCAGCAGCTCACAGGAGAACTATGGCTACACCTTC
TRBV5-1	NA	TRBJ2-1	TRBD2	CASSAAGGTYNEQFF	TGCGCCAGCAGCGCAGCGGGAGGGACCTACAATGAGCAGTTCTTC
TRBV7-9	NA	TRBJ1-1	NA	CASSPRGMNTEAFF	TGTGCCAGCAGCCCCAGGGGAATGAACACTGAAGCTTTCTTT
TRBV6-2/TRBV6-3	few	TRBJ1-1	NA	CASSYIGGGTEAFF	TGTGCCAGCAGTTACATTGGGGGGGGCACTGAAGCTTTCTTT
TRBV30	few	TRBJ2-7	NA	CAWSGGGGSYEQYF	TGTGCCTGGAGTGGAGGGGGGGGCTCCTACGAGCAGTACTTC
TRBV11-2	NA	TRBJ1-4	NA	CASSPRAGWANEKLFF	TGTGCCAGCAGCCCCCGGGCAGGGTGGGCTAATGAAAAACTGTTTTTT
TRBV27	NA	TRBJ2-7	NA	CATKRSLYEQYF	TGTGCCACCAAGCGGAGTCTCTACGAGCAGTACTTC
TRBV10-3	NA	TRBJ1-5	NA	CAISESDWNQPQHF	TGTGCCATCAGTGAGTCGGACTGGAATCAGCCCCAGCATTTT
TRBV7-6	NA	TRBJ2-3	NA	CASSLSSGYTDTQYF	TGTGCCAGCAGCTTGAGCTCCGGGTACACAGATACGCAGTATTTT
TRBV6-5	few	TRBJ2-3	TRBD1	CASSFRVTGGTDTQYF	TGTGCCAGCAGTTTTAGGGTGACAGGGGGGACAGATACGCAGTATTTT
TRBV6-2/TRBV6-3	NA	TRBJ2-1	NA	CASSFARRGNEQFF	TGTGCCAGCAGTTTCGCCCGGCGGGGCAATGAGCAGTTCTTC
TRBV14	NA	TRBJ2-1	TRBD2	CASSLWVAGGNNEQFF	TGTGCCAGCAGCCTCTGGGTAGCGGGAGGGAACAATGAGCAGTTCTTC
TRBV11-2	NA	TRBJ2-7	TRBD2	CASSFRSAAGKYF	TGTGCCAGCAGCTTCAGGTCGGCAGCGGGGAAGTACTTC
TRBV4-1	NA	TRBJ2-1	NA	CASSQVLASVEQFF	TGCGCCAGCAGCCAAGTTTTGGCTAGCGTGGAGCAGTTCTTC
TRBV27	NA	TRBJ1-6	TRBD1	CASRRETGGFIANLWGSPLHF	TGTGCCAGCAGACGAGAGACAGGGGGTTTCATTGCTAACTTATGGGGTTCACCCCTCCACTTT
TRBV7-6	many	TRBJ2-1	TRBD2	CASSLASSGGNEQFF	TGTGCCAGCAGCTTAGCGTCTAGCGGGGGTAATGAGCAGTTCTTC
TRBV6-5	NA	TRBJ1-3	NA	CASGLSGNTIYF	TGTGCCAGTGGCCTCTCTGGAAACACCATATATTTT
TRBV6-5	NA	TRBJ1-3	NA	CASSTGSGNTIYF	TGTGCCAGCAGCACAGGGTCTGGAAACACCATATATTTT
TRBV13	NA	TRBJ2-3	NA	CASSLTGADTQYF	TGTGCCAGCAGCTTGACAGGTGCAGATACGCAGTATTTT
TRBV7-2	NA	TRBJ2-7	TRBD1	CASNQGQRYEQYF	TGTGCCAGCAATCAGGGACAGAGATACGAGCAGTACTTC
TRBV5-4	NA	TRBJ2-5	NA	CASSLGVAEYVETQYF	TGTGCCAGCAGCTTGGGGGTAGCGGAGTACGTAGAGACCCAGTACTTC
TRBV10-3	NA	TRBJ2-7	NA	CAISGSEVRAYEQYF	TGTGCCATCAGTGGGTCTGAGGTCAGGGCCTACGAGCAGTACTTC
TRBV10-3	NA	TRBJ1-2	NA	CAISGGGTYYGYTF	TGTGCCATCAGTGGTGGAGGGACGTACTATGGCTACACCTTC
TRBV5-6	NA	TRBJ2-5	NA	CASSSGETQYF	TGTGCCAGCAGCTCGGGGGAGACCCAGTACTTC
TRBV12-3/TRBV12-4	NA	TRBJ1-3	NA	CASSFGDYGRGTF	TGTGCCAGCAGTTTTGGGGACTATGGACGGGGGACTTTT
TRBV7-9	NA	TRBJ2-2	TRBD2	CASSSPFGGAAGELFF	TGTGCCAGCAGCAGTCCGTTCGGGGGGGCTGCCGGGGAGCTGTTTTTT
TRBV5-4	NA	TRBJ2-1	TRBD1	CASSLTGDFYNEQFF	TGTGCCAGCAGCCTGACAGGGGATTTCTACAATGAGCAGTTCTTC
TRBV5-6	NA	TRBJ2-7	NA	CASSLYGSRDSYEQYF	TGTGCCAGCAGCTTGTACGGGAGTAGGGACTCCTACGAGCAGTACTTC
TRBV6-5	NA	TRBJ1-1	NA	CASSTRSKNTEAFF	TGTGCCAGCAGCACTCGATCTAAGAACACTGAAGCTTTCTTT
TRBV4-3	NA	TRBJ1-2	TRBD1	CASSQEAGQGFLAYYGYTF	TGCGCCAGCAGCCAAGAGGCGGGACAGGGTTTTTTGGCCTACTATGGCTACACCTTC
TRBV7-3	NA	TRBJ2-3	NA	CASSIGQHTDTQYF	TGTGCCAGCAGCATAGGACAGCACACAGATACGCAGTATTTT
TRBV12-3/TRBV12-4	once	TRBJ1-1	TRBD1	CASLDRVYTEAFF	TGTGCCAGCCTCGACAGGGTTTACACTGAAGCTTTCTTT
TRBV12-3/TRBV12-4	NA	TRBJ2-5	NA	CASSLGPETQYF	TGTGCCAGCAGTTTGGGGCCTGAGACCCAGTACTTC
TRBV6-5	many	TRBJ1-5	NA	CASCPTAYQPQHF	TGTGCCAGCTGTCCGACAGCATATCAGCCCCAGCATTTT
TRBV6-4	NA	TRBJ2-1	NA	CASSEGLVQGRNEQFF	TGTGCCAGCAGTGAAGGCTTAGTACAGGGGAGGAATGAGCAGTTCTTC
TRBV5-1	NA	TRBJ2-5	TRBD1	CASSLAGTGGYETQYF	TGCGCCAGCAGCTTGGCCGGGACAGGGGGCTATGAGACCCAGTACTTC
TRBV9	NA	TRBJ1-4	NA	CASSARTTGIATNEKLFF	TGTGCCAGCAGCGCCCGTACGACAGGCATAGCAACTAATGAAAAACTGTTTTTT
TRBV9	NA	TRBJ2-3	TRBD2	CASSDLAGVTDTQYF	TGTGCCAGCTCAGACCTAGCGGGGGTCACAGATACGCAGTATTTT
TRBV5-1	NA	TRBJ2-7	TRBD1	CASSSTGSSYEQYF	TGCGCCAGCAGCTCGACAGGGAGCTCCTACGAGCAGTACTTC
TRBV4-1	NA	TRBJ1-5	TRBD1	CASSQEGTGSNQPQHF	TGCGCCAGCAGCCAAGAAGGGACAGGGTCTAATCAGCCCCAGCATTTT
TRBV5-6	NA	TRBJ1-1	NA	CASTTSGNTEAFF	TGTGCCAGCACCACTAGTGGGAACACTGAAGCTTTCTTT
TRBV4-1	NA	TRBJ1-4	TRBD1	CASSQPDRDGEKLFF	TGCGCCAGCAGCCAACCCGACAGGGACGGTGAAAAACTGTTTTTT
TRBV7-2	NA	TRBJ2-7	TRBD2	CASSATGGSSYEQYF	TGTGCCAGCAGTGCTACCGGGGGGTCTTCCTACGAGCAGTACTTC
TRBV6-5	many	TRBJ1-3	NA	CASSYSGGSGNTIYF	TGTGCCAGCAGTTACTCGGGGGGCTCTGGAAACACCATATATTTT
TRBV7-2	NA	TRBJ1-1	NA	CASSGAPFGTEAFF	TGTGCCAGCAGCGGGGCCCCCTTCGGAACTGAAGCTTTCTTT
TRBV9	NA	TRBJ1-2	NA	CASSVGPHGVSGYTF	TGTGCCAGCAGCGTAGGACCGCACGGGGTCTCAGGCTACACCTTC
TRBV7-2	NA	TRBJ1-3	NA	CASSFDRLGNTIYF	TGTGCCAGCAGCTTTGACAGGCTTGGAAACACCATATATTTT
TRBV28	NA	TRBJ1-2	NA	CASSVLEYGYTF	TGTGCCAGCAGTGTACTTGAGTATGGCTACACCTTC
TRBV29-1	NA	TRBJ1-4	NA	CSAATANSGEKLFF	TGCAGCGCCGCGACGGCCAATAGCGGTGAAAAACTGTTTTTT
TRBV3-1/TRBV3-2	NA	TRBJ1-1	NA	CASSLEGASTEAFF	TGTGCCAGCAGCCTGGAGGGAGCGAGCACTGAAGCTTTCTTT
TRBV27	NA	TRBJ1-1	NA	CASSTRYEAFF	TGTGCCAGCAGCACCAGGTATGAAGCTTTCTTT
TRBV4-1	NA	TRBJ2-7	TRBD2	CASSQDSGLAGSLREQYF	TGCGCCAGCAGCCAAGATTCGGGACTAGCGGGGAGTCTGAGAGAGCAGTACTTC
TRBV27	NA	TRBJ2-1	TRBD2	CASRTTSGGNEQFF	TGTGCCAGCAGAACGACTAGCGGGGGAAATGAGCAGTTCTTC